Listed below are T cell receptor beta chains from one sample, sequenced in a study of CD8 T cells in ankylosing spondylitis. TCRdb independently ran MiXCR on the 5' RACE reads; one entry per CDR3 protein. Of about 450,000 distinct CDR3 sequences listed, 20% to 30% are singletons. Sequenced input: blood, either unsorted or a sorted T cell fraction (not recorded which). These receptors all come from a male donor with ankylosing spondylitis. CDR3s include the opening cysteine and the closing phenylalanine or tryptophan. A D gene is named only where the DNA matches it firmly. Size tells how often a clone was seen (once, few, many) or the class of an expanded clone, and some rows leave it out.

V	size	J	D	DNA	CDR3
TRBV5-1	many	TRBJ2-7	NA	TGCGCCAGCAGCCCCACGTCCTCCTACGAGCAGTACTTC	CASSPTSSYEQYF
TRBV6-1	NA	TRBJ1-2	NA	TGTGCCAGCAGTGAATCCAGGGACCTTTTCTATGGCTACACCTTC	CASSESRDLFYGYTF
TRBV20-1	NA	TRBJ1-1	NA	TGCAGTGCCCCCCGGGGGAGTAGGACTGAAGCTTTCTTT	CSAPRGSRTEAFF
TRBV6-1	NA	TRBJ1-1	TRBD1	TGTGCCAGCTCAAGGAATACAGGGGAGAACACTGAAGCTTTCTTT	CASSRNTGENTEAFF
TRBV4-1	NA	TRBJ1-1	NA	TGCGCCAGCAGCCAATCCCGCGGAGGGATGAACACTGAAGCTTTCTTT	CASSQSRGGMNTEAFF
TRBV3-1	NA	TRBJ1-1	NA	TGTGCCAGCAGCCAAGGTGACGCCTTTGAAGCTTTCTTT	CASSQGDAFEAFF
TRBV3-1	few	TRBJ2-7	TRBD1	TGTGCCAGCAGCCTTTGGGACAGTACCTACGAGCAGTACTTC	CASSLWDSTYEQYF
TRBV7-7	NA	TRBJ2-2	NA	TGTTATGACATCGGTCGTACCGGGGAGCTGTTTTTT	CYDIGRTGELFF
TRBV20-1	NA	TRBJ2-3	TRBD2	TGCAGTGCTCAGGGAGGGGCAGGAGCCACAGATACGCAGTATTTT	CSAQGGAGATDTQYF
TRBV10-3	NA	TRBJ2-5	TRBD2	TGTGCCATCAGTGGAGGACTAGCGGGAGAGACCCAGTACTTC	CAISGGLAGETQYF
TRBV6-5	few	TRBJ1-1	NA	TGTGCCAGCGGTAACAGGGTGGGTAACACTGAAGCTTTCTTT	CASGNRVGNTEAFF
TRBV5-1	few	TRBJ2-7	TRBD1	TGCGCCAGCAGCTTATTAGACGGACAGGGGGCGCGGGAGCAGTACTTC	CASSLLDGQGAREQYF
TRBV3-1	NA	TRBJ2-1	TRBD2	TGTGCCAGCAGCGCAAGAGGGCGAAGGACTAGCGGATCTTCCTACAATGAGCAGTTCTTC	CASSARGRRTSGSSYNEQFF
TRBV5-1	NA	TRBJ2-1	TRBD1	TGCGCCAGCAGCTTGGCCGGGGGACAGGAACAGTTCTTC	CASSLAGGQEQFF
TRBV5-6	NA	TRBJ2-1	TRBD2	TGTGCCAGCAGCGCGGGACTAGCGGGAGACCATGAGCAGTTCTTC	CASSAGLAGDHEQFF
TRBV6-1	NA	TRBJ2-3	NA	TGTGCCAGCAAAACTGGACCTAGCACAGATACGCAGTATTTT	CASKTGPSTDTQYF
TRBV5-1	NA	TRBJ1-6	NA	TGCGCCAGCAGCGCCAACAGGGCGAGGAATTCACCCCTCCACTTT	CASSANRARNSPLHF
TRBV11-2	NA	TRBJ2-4	NA	TGTGCCAGCAGCTTAGGGGCCGGCGCCAAAAACATTCAGTACTTC	CASSLGAGAKNIQYF
TRBV19	few	TRBJ1-5	NA	TGTGCCAGTAGCTCAGGGATGATCAATCAGCCCCAGCATTTT	CASSSGMINQPQHF
TRBV20-1	few	TRBJ2-5	NA	TGCAGTGCTAGAGATCCTAGCAGGGAGACCCAGTACTTC	CSARDPSRETQYF
TRBV24-1	few	TRBJ1-1	NA	TGTGCCACCAGTGGCGGACAAGGGGGTTTGAACACTGAAGCTTTCTTT	CATSGGQGGLNTEAFF
TRBV5-1	NA	TRBJ2-1	TRBD2	TGCGCCAGCAGCCCGTTTAGCGGGGGTAGGTACAATGAGCAGTTCTTC	CASSPFSGGRYNEQFF
TRBV10-3	few	TRBJ2-5	NA	TGTGCCATCAGTGAAGGGGGCCAAGAGACCCAGTACTTC	CAISEGGQETQYF
TRBV27	NA	TRBJ2-5	NA	TGTGCCAGCAGTCCCAGTGGGAAGACCCAGTACTTC	CASSPSGKTQYF
TRBV7-9	NA	TRBJ2-1	NA	TGTGCCAGCAGCGAAAGGATAGGACACAATGAGCAGTTCTTC	CASSERIGHNEQFF
TRBV2	NA	TRBJ1-2	NA	TGTGCCAGCAGTGAACTCTTGGCAGGGGTCTATGGCTACACCTTC	CASSELLAGVYGYTF
TRBV7-2	NA	TRBJ1-3	NA	TGTGCACAAGGCTTGGGTAGCTCTGGAAACACCATATATTTT	CAQGLGSSGNTIYF
TRBV11-3	NA	TRBJ2-3	NA	TGTGCCAGCCGGCCGGGGCCCAGCAGCACAGATACGCAGTATTTT	CASRPGPSSTDTQYF
TRBV20-1	few	TRBJ1-6	TRBD1	TGCAGTGCTCGGACAGGGGCCGGGGCAAATTCACCCCTCCACTTT	CSARTGAGANSPLHF
TRBV5-6	few	TRBJ1-1	TRBD1	TGTGCCAGCAGCTTACAGGGGGCGGGCACTGAAGCTTTCTTT	CASSLQGAGTEAFF
TRBV25-1	NA	TRBJ1-1	TRBD1	TGTGCCAGCAGAAGCCGGGACAGGGAAGCTTTCTTT	CASRSRDREAFF
TRBV5-1	many	TRBJ1-4	TRBD1	TGCGCCAGCAGCTTGCAGGGGGCAAGTAGTGAACTGTTTTTT	CASSLQGASSELFF
TRBV25-1	NA	TRBJ2-1	TRBD2	TGTGCCAGCAGCGTAGCGGGCGCCAATGAGCAGTTCTTC	CASSVAGANEQFF
TRBV25-1	NA	TRBJ2-1	NA	TGTGCCAGCAGTGAATCGGGGCGTCTGGTGGGGGATGAGCAGTTCTTC	CASSESGRLVGDEQFF
TRBV2	few	TRBJ1-6	NA	TGTGCCAGCATTTCCGTTGTCCGTCCGGATTCACCCCTCCACTTT	CASISVVRPDSPLHF
TRBV6-1	once	TRBJ2-7	TRBD1	TGTGCCAGCAGTGAACGAGGGGACAGCTCCTACGAGCAGTACTTC	CASSERGDSSYEQYF
TRBV7-9	NA	TRBJ1-6	NA	TGTGCCAGCAGCTGGGGGCTGAGGGATTCACCCCTCCACTTT	CASSWGLRDSPLHF
TRBV5-6	NA	TRBJ2-3	TRBD1	TGTGCCAGCAGCTTGGAGTTAGGGGGCGTAAATACGCAGTATTTT	CASSLELGGVNTQYF
TRBV20-1	NA	TRBJ2-2	TRBD2	TGCAGTGCCACCGGGACTAGCGGGAACACCGGGGAGCTGTTTTTT	CSATGTSGNTGELFF
TRBV10-3	NA	TRBJ1-2	NA	TGTGCCATCAGTGGACCAGGGTTGGGCTATGGCTACACCTTC	CAISGPGLGYGYTF
TRBV11-3	NA	TRBJ2-6	TRBD1	TGTGCCAGCGCGACAGGGGGCGCTGGGGCCAACGTCCTGACTTTC	CASATGGAGANVLTF
TRBV7-6	NA	TRBJ2-2	NA	TGTGCCAGCAGCCCAGACCTAAACGGGGAGCTGTTTTTT	CASSPDLNGELFF
TRBV3-1	NA	TRBJ2-3	TRBD2	TGTGCCAGCAGCGAGAGCGGGAGTAACGCAGATACGCAGTATTTT	CASSESGSNADTQYF
TRBV29-1	few	TRBJ2-1	NA	TGCAGCGTTTCCCGGTCGGATGAGCAGTTCTTC	CSVSRSDEQFF
TRBV7-2	many	TRBJ2-7	TRBD2	TGTGCCAGCAGCTTAACTAGCGGGAGTCAGTACTTC	CASSLTSGSQYF
TRBV6-6	few	TRBJ2-7	TRBD1	TGTGCCACCGGGACAGGGACCTACGAGCAGTACTTC	CATGTGTYEQYF
TRBV5-1	NA	TRBJ1-1	NA	TGCGCCAGCAGCTTGGCGTCTCAGACGAACACTGAAGCTTTCTTT	CASSLASQTNTEAFF
TRBV7-8	few	TRBJ2-1	TRBD2	TGTGCCAGCAGCGGAGGGACTAGCGGGAGAATCAATGAGCAGTTCTTC	CASSGGTSGRINEQFF